Each of the 28 T cell receptor beta chains below was sequenced from the same sample in a study of blood T cell repertoires in COVID-19. Repertoires were generated with immunoSEQ multiplex PCR, while TCRdb's copy carries only in-frame clones and drops some. The data contain 150,000 to 200,000 clones, 88% of them singletons. The source material was peripheral blood. The receptor source for this set is a man between 70 and 80 years old with active or convalescent COVID-19.

In DNA form, the CDR3 reads TGTGCCAGCAGCCTTCCGGGACAGGGTCGCGGCTACACCTTC. Translation: CASSLPGQGRGYTF. The chain couples TRBV3-1 (or the pseudogene TRBV3-2) to TRBJ1-2; 9 bases map to TRBD1. The trim removed 4 bases at V and 8 bases at J, leaving 8 bases unmatched. There are 14 residues in the CDR3. Looked up from germline, CDR1 is LGHDT and CDR2 is YNNKEL (reference sequence).

The chain recombines TRBV5-1 with TRBJ2-7, with D possibly being TRBD2 (6 bases). The germline V and J ends were trimmed by 4 bases and 2 bases, with 16 bases remaining between them. This CDR3 has 15 residues. Germline V CDR1 and CDR2: SGHRS, YFSETQ. The CDR3 spells CASSQSGQKTYEQYF. CDR3 nucleotide sequence: TGCGCCAGCAGCCAGAGCGGGCAGAAAACCTACGAGCAGTACTTC. The entire variable domain, with the rest obtained from reference TRBV5-1 and TRBJ2-7, is as follows: KAGVTQTPRYLIKTRGQQVTLSCSPISGHRSVSWYQQTPGQGLQFLFEYFSETQRNKGNFPGRFSGRQFSNSRSEMNVSTLELGDSALYLCASSQSGQKTYEQYFGPGTRLTVT.

J is TRBJ1-2 and V is TRBV7-9; no definite D call. Trimming pared 1 base from V and 4 bases from J, leaving 10 bases between. Per germline, CDR1 SEHNR and CDR2 FQNEAQ (reference sequence). This CDR3 has 14 amino acids. CDR3 loop: CASSLEGRFYGYTF. In nucleotides, the CDR3 is TGTGCCAGCAGCTTAGAAGGCAGGTTCTATGGCTACACCTTC.

This chain links TRBV14 with TRBJ2-3; D unresolved. CDR1 SGHDN and CDR2 FVKESK come from the germline V gene. The CDR3 is made up of 14 amino acids. Trimming left V 4 bases short and J 2 bases short, with 10 bases between. The CDR3 bases are TGTGCCAGCAGCCTCCTTCCCTCCACAGATACGCAGTATTTT. It translates to CASSLLPSTDTQYF. The complete variable domain, with remaining parts taken from reference TRBV14 and TRBJ2-3, reads EAGVTQFPSHSVIEKGQTVTLRCDPISGHDNLYWYRRVMGKEIKFLLHFVKESKQDESGMPNNRFLAERTGGTYSTLKVQPAELEDSGVYFCASSLLPSTDTQYFGPGTRLTVL.

The chain employs TRBV10-3 and TRBJ2-3; 9 bases are a match to TRBD2. The CDR3 runs 15 residues. The ends lost 6 bases at V and 1 base at J; junction bases unmatched: 5. Germline V gene data show CDR1 as ENHRY and CDR2 as SYGVKD. The CDR3, as DNA: TGTGCCATCAGCCCCAGGACTAGCGGCACAGATACGCAGTATTTT. Its protein is CAISPRTSGTDTQYF.

This chain links TRBV15 with TRBJ2-2, with D perhaps TRBD1 (5 bases). CDR1 is LNHNV and CDR2 is YYDKDF in the germline V gene (reference sequence). Trimming stripped 1 base from V and 4 bases from J, with 13 bases between. The CDR3 is made up of 16 amino acids. The DNA for the CDR3 is TGTGCCACCAGCAGAGTCGTGGGGCGCGGCACCGGGGAGCTGTTTTTT. It yields the protein CATSRVVGRGTGELFF.

The chain has TRBV7-9 and TRBJ1-5, with 9 bases identical to TRBD1. This CDR3 comprises 13 residues. Per the germline V gene, CDR1 is SEHNR and CDR2 is FQNEAQ (reference sequence). The V segment lost 10 bases and the J segment 2 bases; nucleotides outside the gene matches: 3. The CDR3 sequence is CATQGAGNQPQHF. CDR3 coding DNA: TGTGCCACACAGGGGGCGGGCAATCAGCCCCAGCATTTT.

The gene calls are TRBV7-9 and TRBJ2-1, with a weak D call TRBD2 (5 bases). CDR1 is SEHNR, CDR2 FQNEAQ, per germline (reference sequence). Between the trimmed V and J ends, which lost 5 bases and 7 bases, there was a span of 18 bases. The CDR3 has 15 amino acids. In DNA, the CDR3 is TGTGCCAGCAGCGGACGTGAGGGAAGAGGAAATGAGCAGTTCTTC. Its protein product is CASSGREGRGNEQFF.

This clone was seen only a few times. The rearrangement uses TRBV30 and TRBJ2-2, with a tentative D call TRBD2 (5 bases). The CDR3 is 10 amino acids. Per the germline V gene, CDR1 is GTSNPN and CDR2 is SVGIG (reference sequence). The V and J ends lost 5 bases and 8 bases respectively, with 6 bases between them. CDR3 in DNA: TGTGCCTGGGGGGAGGGGGAGCTGTTTTTT. Amino acids: CAWGEGELFF.

The rearrangement uses TRBV15 and TRBJ2-7; 7 nucleotides agree with TRBD2. The CDR3 runs to 15 residues. The germline gives CDR1 LNHNV, CDR2 YYDKDF (reference sequence). The V and J ends lost 5 bases and 3 bases, in that order; junction bases with no gene match: 10. The CDR3: CATSRKRGESYEQYF. In DNA, the CDR3 is TGTGCCACCAGCCGTAAGCGGGGCGAGAGCTACGAGCAGTACTTC.

The CDR3 spells CASSIGGVGTGELFF. The DNA of the CDR3 is TGTGCCAGCAGCATCGGCGGGGTTGGCACCGGGGAGCTGTTTTTT. This chain connects TRBV11-2 to TRBJ2-2, with D possibly being TRBD2 (6 bases). Germline V lookup: CDR1 SGHAT, CDR2 FQNNGV. This CDR3 has 15 amino acids. V was cut by 5 bases and J by 4 bases, with 14 bases left in between.

In this sample, this clone turned up once. The chain uses TRBV2 and TRBJ2-2, with TRBD1 as a possible D gene (7 bases). V lost 9 bases, J lost 2 bases, and 13 bases lay in between. CDR3 length equals 14 residues. In germline, CDR1 is SNHLY, CDR2 FYNNEI. CDR3 sequence (DNA): TGTGCCAGTCTACAGGGGACTAACACCGGGGAGCTGTTTTTT. This encodes CASLQGTNTGELFF. The variable domain in full, with the rest retrieved from reference TRBV2 and TRBJ2-2, is EPEVTQTPSHQVTQMGQEVILRCVPISNHLYFYWYRQILGQKVEFLVSFYNNEISEKSEIFDDQFSVERPDGSNFTLKIRSTKLEDSAMYFCASLQGTNTGELFFGEGSRLTVL.

The CDR3 here is CASSLWQGGREKLFF. For the CDR3, the DNA is TGTGCCAGCAGCTTGTGGCAGGGAGGGCGGGAAAAACTGTTTTTT. V is TRBV5-6 and J is TRBJ1-4, with D possibly matching TRBD1 (5 bases). V dropped 1 base and J dropped 8 bases, with 15 bases sitting between them. The V gene's germline CDR1 is SGHDT and CDR2 YYEEEE. The CDR3 runs to 15 residues.

V usage is TRBV5-1 and J usage is TRBJ1-5; possibly TRBD1 for D (5 bases). In germline, CDR1 is SGHRS, CDR2 YFSETQ. Trimming removed 0 bases at V and 8 bases at J, with 15 bases between. The CDR3 runs 15 residues. CDR3 nucleotides: TGCGCCAGCAGCTTGGGCGCGGGGAGCAGGGAGCCCCAGCATTTT. Encoded protein: CASSLGAGSREPQHF.

This chain links TRBV5-1 with TRBJ2-2; possibly TRBD1 for D (5 bases). Trimming pared 2 bases from V and 4 bases from J, leaving 9 bases between. The CDR3 totals 14 residues. Germline V gene lookup returns CDR1 SGHRS and CDR2 YFSETQ. In DNA form, the CDR3 reads TGCGCCAGCAGCTTCCAGGGTGTCACCGGGGAGCTGTTTTTT. Protein: CASSFQGVTGELFF.

V is TRBV6-5 and J is TRBJ1-2; perhaps TRBD1 as D (5 bases). The CDR3 consists of 13 residues. Per germline, CDR1 MNHEY and CDR2 SVGAGI. The V gene lost 6 bases and the J gene lost 2 bases, with 10 bases spanning the gap. The CDR3 sequence: CASSVGENYGYTF. The CDR3 nucleotides read TGTGCCAGCAGCGTAGGGGAAAACTATGGCTACACCTTC.

J is TRBJ2-7 and V is TRBV28, with 11 bases lining up with TRBD1. The V and J ends lost 5 bases and 3 bases, in that order; junction bases with no gene match: 24. There are 21 residues in the CDR3. CDR1 and CDR2 from the germline V gene are MDHEN and SYDVKM. The CDR3: CASSVPLDRGRRTYEFYEQYF. The CDR3 region has the DNA TGTGCCAGCAGTGTCCCCCTGGACAGGGGGCGCCGTACGTATGAGTTCTACGAGCAGTACTTC.

The chain uses TRBV20-1 and TRBJ1-2; D is undetermined. Looked up from germline, CDR1 is DFQATT and CDR2 is SNEGSKA (reference sequence). V was pared by 3 bases and J by 7 bases, with 6 bases between. There are 10 residues in the CDR3. CDR3 region: CSASTRGYTF. The CDR3 region has the DNA TGCAGTGCTAGCACTCGTGGCTACACCTTC.

This clone has only a few counts. The V gene is TRBV11-3, the J gene TRBJ1-5, with 8 bases identical to TRBD1. CDR3 length: 17 residues. The junction had 6 bases not matched to a gene; V was cut back by 2 bases and J by 0 bases. Germline V CDR1 and CDR2: SGHNT, YENEEA. The DNA of the CDR3 is TGTGCCAGCAGCTTAAGACAGGGGAGTTATAGCAATCAGCCCCAGCATTTT. Its protein is CASSLRQGSYSNQPQHF.

The chain joins TRBV9 to TRBJ2-1, with 9 positions matching TRBD2. The ends lost 2 bases at V and 6 bases at J; junction bases unmatched: 15. The CDR3 is 18 amino acids. In germline, CDR1 is SGDLS, CDR2 YYNGEE. CDR3 sequence: CASSVGLAGGAATNEQFF. The CDR3 DNA follows: TGTGCCAGCAGCGTGGGACTAGCTGGTGGGGCTGCCACCAATGAGCAGTTCTTC.

V usage is TRBV2 and J usage is TRBJ1-2; 7 bases align to TRBD1. The ends lost 4 bases at V and 2 bases at J; junction bases unmatched: 10. Germline V gives CDR1 SNHLY, CDR2 FYNNEI. The CDR3 consists of 16 residues. The CDR3 DNA follows: TGTGCCAGCAGTGTAAGGACAGGACTCGGGAACTATGGCTACACCTTC. Translating gives CASSVRTGLGNYGYTF.

The chain combines TRBV7-9 with TRBJ1-1; D perhaps matches TRBD1 (5 bases). Germline CDR1 is SEHNR and CDR2 is FQNEAQ (reference sequence). The V gene lost 1 base and the J gene lost 5 bases, with 11 bases spanning the gap. The CDR3 totals 14 residues. The CDR3 is CASSLVTGGTEAFF. The CDR3 region has the DNA TGTGCCAGCAGCTTAGTGACTGGGGGGACTGAAGCTTTCTTT. Full variable domain (outside the CDR3, taken from reference TRBV7-9 and TRBJ1-1): DTGVSQNPRHKITKRGQNVTFRCDPISEHNRLYWYRQTLGQGPEFLTYFQNEAQLEKSRLLSDRFSAERPKGSFSTLEIQRTEQGDSAMYLCASSLVTGGTEAFFGQGTRLTVV.

The V call is TRBV30, the J call TRBJ2-2; no firm D call. Germline-derived CDR1 and CDR2 are GTSNPN and SVGIG (reference sequence). V was clipped by 5 bases and J by 1 base, with 8 bases between them. This CDR3 contains 13 residues. As DNA, the CDR3 is TGTGCCTGGGACCTACGGAACACCGGGGAGCTGTTTTTT. Its translation: CAWDLRNTGELFF.

The rearrangement links TRBV6-2 or TRBV6-3 to TRBJ2-7; unclear D gene. Deletions cut 6 bases from V and 1 base from J, with 10 bases between. The CDR3 totals 13 residues. Per the germline V gene, CDR1 is MNHEY and CDR2 is SVGEGT. CDR3 sequence (DNA): TGTGCCAGCAGCTCTCAGTTATCCTACGAGCAGTACTTC. Translated, it gives CASSSQLSYEQYF.

The rearrangement joins TRBV6-5 to TRBJ1-1; 7 bases match TRBD1. Germline CDR1 reads MNHEY; CDR2 reads SVGAGI. Trimming at V came to 2 bases and at J to 5 bases, leaving 11 bases not matched to a gene. The CDR3 is 16 residues long. CDR3 residues: CASSYPAAGGSTEAFF. CDR3 sequence (DNA): TGTGCCAGCAGTTACCCCGCGGCAGGGGGTAGTACTGAAGCTTTCTTT.

This chain joins TRBV25-1 and TRBJ2-2; 7 bases fit TRBD1. CDR3 size: 16 residues. CDR1 MGHDK and CDR2 SYGVNS come from the germline V gene. V lost 6 bases to trimming and J lost 2 bases; unmatched junction nucleotides: 9. The CDR3: CASRGDRERNTGELFF. The DNA for the CDR3 is TGTGCCAGCAGGGGCGACAGGGAGAGAAACACCGGGGAGCTGTTTTTT.

The CDR3 DNA sequence: TGTGCCATCAGTGAGGGACAGGGAAGCACAGATACGCAGTATTTT. It translates to CAISEGQGSTDTQYF. The chain recombines TRBV10-3 with TRBJ2-3, with 8 bases that match TRBD1. After removal of 2 bases from V and 0 bases from J, the junction contained 1 base not matched to a gene. CDR3 length equals 15 residues. Germline loops: CDR1 ENHRY, CDR2 SYGVKD.

The chain combines TRBV18 with TRBJ2-6, with D possibly being TRBD2 (6 bases). CDR3 length: 18 amino acids. Germline CDR1 is KGHSH and CDR2 is LQKENI. V was trimmed by 2 bases and J by 1 base, leaving 15 bases between them. The CDR3 DNA follows: TGTGCCAGCTCACCAAGACTGGGCGGGGATTCTGGGGCCAACGTCCTGACTTTC. It translates to CASSPRLGGDSGANVLTF. Together with reference TRBV18 and TRBJ2-6, the CDR3 gives the full variable domain: NAGVMQNPRHLVRRRGQEARLRCSPMKGHSHVYWYRQLPEEGLKFMVYLQKENIIDESGMPKERFSAEFPKEGPSILRIQQVVRGDSAAYFCASSPRLGGDSGANVLTFGAGSRLTVL.